This T cell receptor beta chain appears in the sequencing data of a study of blood T cell repertoires in COVID-19. Libraries were prepared by immunoSEQ multiplex PCR; TCRdb keeps only in-frame clonotypes and omits some of them. In the table there are approximately 120,000 clones, just under 80% of which are singletons. With 4 bases removed from V and 6 bases from J, the gap between germline ends came to 14 bases. This CDR3 contains 15 residues. The germline gives CDR1 SGHTS, CDR2 YDEGEE. This sequence originates from a human donor in a cohort sampled during active COVID-19. The chain carries TRBV5-8 and TRBJ1-6, with a possible D match to TRBD1 (5 bases). The sequenced sample was peripheral blood. The CDR3 here is CASSRMRQGNSPLHF. The CDR3 DNA is TGTGCCAGCAGCCGCATGAGGCAGGGTAATTCACCCCTCCACTTT.